This passage covers 8 T cell receptor beta chains from one sample sequenced in a study of blood T cell repertoires in COVID-19. TCRdb's copy holds only in-frame clones and misses some; the assay was immunoSEQ multiplex PCR. The table has some 250,000 clones, 89% seen once. The sample was PBMCs or T cells enriched from blood (not recorded which). The receptors originated from a young woman with acute COVID-19.

The CDR3: CASTGQGFNQPQHF. Written as DNA, the CDR3 is TGTGCCAGCACGGGACAGGGATTCAATCAGCCCCAGCATTTT. The chain couples TRBV25-1 to TRBJ1-5; 9 bases align to TRBD1. Unmatched junction bases numbered 4, after V lost 7 bases and J lost 3 bases. CDR3 size: 14 residues. Germline lookup yields CDR1 MGHDK and CDR2 SYGVNS.

This chain uses TRBV4-3 with TRBJ1-2; perhaps TRBD1 as D (6 bases). V was clipped by 0 bases and J by 5 bases, with 7 bases between them. The CDR3 extends over 13 amino acids. From germline, CDR1 is LGHNA and CDR2 YSLEER. CDR3 residues: CASSQDRGYGYTF. The CDR3 DNA follows: TGCGCCAGCAGCCAAGACAGGGGATATGGCTACACCTTC.

V usage is TRBV6-5 and J usage is TRBJ2-3; D unresolved. Trimming cost V 0 bases and J 1 base, with 11 bases left between them. Looked up from germline, CDR1 is MNHEY and CDR2 is SVGAGI. This CDR3 contains 16 residues. CDR3 sequence (DNA): TGTGCCAGCAGTTACTCGGCAAAACCTGGCACAGATACGCAGTATTTT. This sequence encodes CASSYSAKPGTDTQYF.

V is TRBV10-1 and J is TRBJ1-2; 8 nucleotides line up with TRBD1. Germline assignment: CDR1 WNHNN and CDR2 SYGVQD (reference sequence). V dropped 2 bases and J dropped 4; count of bases not matched to a gene: 6. CDR3 size: 15 residues. The CDR3 loop reads CASSEGPGGGYGYTF. CDR3 nucleotides: TGCGCCAGCAGTGAGGGTCCAGGGGGCGGCTATGGCTACACCTTC.

Here the CDR3 DNA reads TGTGCCAGCTGGACACCAAGCTCTGGAAACACCATATATTTT. Protein product: CASWTPSSGNTIYF. The genes are TRBV2 and TRBJ1-3; perhaps TRBD1 as D (5 bases). Trimming pared 8 bases from V and 0 bases from J, leaving 11 bases between. This CDR3 contains 14 residues. Germline V gene data show CDR1 as SNHLY and CDR2 as FYNNEI.

The V gene is TRBV28, the J gene TRBJ1-2; 9 bases are shared with TRBD1. V shed 6 bases and J 5 bases; nucleotides not matched to a gene: 10. This CDR3 comprises 15 residues. From germline, CDR1 is MDHEN and CDR2 SYDVKM. CDR3 sequence reads: CASRVNRGRVYGYTF. Written as DNA, the CDR3 is TGTGCCAGCAGAGTCAACAGGGGGCGCGTGTATGGCTACACCTTC.

The genes are TRBV11-2 and TRBJ1-5; weak D call: TRBD1 (5 bases). Germline CDR1 SGHAT, CDR2 FQNNGV. The V and J ends lost 3 bases and 5 bases respectively, with 14 bases between them. This CDR3 is built from 15 residues. CDR3 sequence reads: CASSLEVGPDQPQHF. CDR3 DNA sequence: TGTGCCAGCAGCTTGGAAGTGGGGCCGGATCAGCCCCAGCATTTT.

The rearrangement links TRBV10-3 to TRBJ1-2, with 8 bases lining up with TRBD1. Trimming cost V 10 bases and J 7 bases; bases outside gene matches: 8. CDR3 length equals 12 residues. CDR1 and CDR2 from the germline V gene are ENHRY and SYGVKD. CDR3 nucleotide sequence: TGTGCCACCATGGACAGGGAGGGTGGCTACACCTTC. It translates to CATMDREGGYTF.